The 15 T cell receptor beta chains below all came from one sample that was sequenced in a study of shared clonotypes between healthy human individuals. Assay: immunoSEQ multiplex PCR; the TCRdb copy retains only in-frame clones and omits some. The top ten clones hold approximately 0.13% of a sample with 2,100,000 or so clones, 90% to 96% of them seen once. Sequenced: naive CD4+ T cells sorted from blood. The sample's subset: CD45RA+ positively selected. Receptor source: a man aged 18 to 30 in good health.

The rearrangement links TRBV27 to TRBJ1-1, with unresolved D. This CDR3 region has 14 residues. Germline lookup yields CDR1 MNHEY and CDR2 SMNVEV (reference sequence). V lost 8 bases and J lost 8, with 21 bases in between. In DNA form, the CDR3 reads TGTGCCAGCTCGGCTCTGGGCAGAGCAAACGAAGCTTTCTTT. Amino acid sequence: CASSALGRANEAFF.

The V call is TRBV5-4, the J call TRBJ1-2; 8 bases agree with TRBD1. There are 15 residues in the CDR3. Germline V gene data show CDR1 as SGHNT and CDR2 as YYREEE (reference sequence). Trimming removed 3 bases from V and 0 bases from J; junction bases left unmatched: 4. DNA of the CDR3: TGTGCCAGCAGCTCTCCGACAGGGGCTAACTATGGCTACACCTTC. Residues: CASSSPTGANYGYTF.

V is TRBV10-3 and J is TRBJ1-1, with D perhaps matching TRBD1 (6 bases). CDR3 length: 13 amino acids. The germline V and J ends were trimmed by 4 bases and 1 base, with 7 bases remaining between them. Germline CDR1 reads ENHRY; CDR2 reads SYGVKD. Here the CDR3 reads CAISVGGNTEAFF. The CDR3 DNA reads as TGTGCCATCAGTGTAGGGGGGAACACTGAAGCTTTCTTT.

This sequence joins TRBV4-1 and TRBJ2-3, with 7 bases identical to TRBD2. J lost 8 bases, V lost 0 bases, and 14 bases had no gene match. The length of the CDR3 is 17 residues. The germline gives CDR1 MGHRA, CDR2 YSYEKL. The DNA of the CDR3 is TGCGCCAGCAGCCAAGAAGGATCGCGGGGGTGGTCCATTACGCAGTATTTT. This sequence encodes CASSQEGSRGWSITQYF.

Remarks on this clone: At the DNA level, this CDR3 is encoded by other sequences in the same sample as well. The genes are TRBV6-5 and TRBJ2-7, with D unclear. V was cut by 2 bases and J by 0 bases, with 2 bases left in between. Germline lookup yields CDR1 MNHEY and CDR2 SVGAGI. CDR3 length: 12 amino acids. As DNA, the CDR3 is TGTGCCAGCAGTTACAACTCCTACGAGCAGTACTTC. Protein: CASSYNSYEQYF.

The chain carries TRBV11-3 and TRBJ2-5, with TRBD1 identical over 10 bases. The germline CDR1 and CDR2 sequences are SGHNT and YENEEA. J was trimmed by 7 bases and V by 6 bases; bases with no gene match: 14. The CDR3 consists of 16 residues. The CDR3 spells CASSQGGTGALATQYF. For the CDR3, the DNA is TGTGCCAGCAGTCAAGGGGGGACAGGGGCTTTAGCGACCCAGTACTTC.

The chain is built from TRBV10-1 and TRBJ1-1; possibly TRBD1 for D (5 bases). The CDR3 is made up of 14 amino acids. The V end lost 3 bases, the J end lost 1 base, and 9 bases lay between the germline ends. Germline V gives CDR1 WNHNN, CDR2 SYGVQD (reference sequence). Written as DNA, the CDR3 is TGCGCCAGCAGTGACCGACAGACGAACACTGAAGCTTTCTTT. This codes for CASSDRQTNTEAFF.

CDR3 bases: TGTGCCAGCAGTTACCCTCCTGCCTACAATGAGCAGTTCTTC. Its translation is CASSYPPAYNEQFF. The gene calls are TRBV6-5 and TRBJ2-1, with unresolved D. Germline V CDR1 and CDR2: MNHEY, SVGAGI. V was cut by 2 bases and J by 2 bases, with 7 bases left in between. This CDR3 has 14 amino acids.

The chain recombines TRBV18 with TRBJ2-7; 9 bases fit TRBD2. The CDR3 runs to 16 residues. Germline-derived CDR1 and CDR2 are KGHSH and LQKENI. J gave up 0 bases and V 3 bases, and 6 bases lay outside the gene matches. The DNA of the CDR3 is TGTGCCAGCTCACCGATAGCGGGAGCCTTCTCCTACGAGCAGTACTTC. This translates into CASSPIAGAFSYEQYF.

The V gene is TRBV30, the J gene TRBJ1-1, with 7 bases identical to TRBD1. V lost 3 bases to trimming and J lost 6 bases; unmatched junction nucleotides: 7. Germline-derived CDR1 and CDR2 are GTSNPN and SVGIG (reference sequence). The CDR3 runs to 13 residues. For the CDR3, the DNA is TGTGCCTGGAGCGGTGGGACAGAGGCTGAAGCTTTCTTT. This translates into CAWSGGTEAEAFF.

The chain uses TRBV5-4 and TRBJ2-4; 7 bases match TRBD1. Losses at the gene ends were 0 bases for V and 5 bases for J; bases not matched to a gene: 2. The germline CDR1 and CDR2 sequences are SGHNT and YYREEE (reference sequence). CDR3 length: 14 amino acids. The CDR3 sequence: CASSLGGGQNIQYF. CDR3 in DNA: TGTGCCAGCAGCTTGGGAGGGGGCCAAAACATTCAGTACTTC.

This sequence joins TRBV6-1 and TRBJ1-3; 7 positions agree with TRBD1. The CDR3 runs to 16 residues. The ends lost 0 bases at V and 4 bases at J; junction bases unmatched: 6. Germline assignment: CDR1 MNHNS and CDR2 SASEGT. CDR3 in DNA: TGTGCCAGCAGTGAAGCACCGACAGGGTTGGGAAACACCATATATTTT. Translation gives CASSEAPTGLGNTIYF.

The V call is TRBV7-2, the J call TRBJ1-2; D not certain. Germline V CDR1 and CDR2: SGHTA, FQGNSA. The CDR3 has 14 amino acids. Trimming removed 1 base at V and 0 bases at J, with 6 bases between. The CDR3 loop is CASSLGITNYGYTF. CDR3 sequence (DNA): TGTGCCAGCAGCTTAGGGATTACTAACTATGGCTACACCTTC.

This clone was found once. The sample holds other DNA sequences that translate to the same CDR3. The chain combines TRBV7-9 with TRBJ1-3, with 7 bases lining up with TRBD1. With V trimmed by 5 bases and J by 2 bases, 3 bases remained unmatched. CDR3 length equals 14 residues. Germline V CDR1 and CDR2: SEHNR, FQNEAQ (reference sequence). Here the CDR3 reads CASSPTGAGNTIYF. In nucleotides, the CDR3 is TGTGCCAGCAGCCCTACAGGGGCTGGAAACACCATATATTTT. Full variable domain (rest looked up from reference TRBV7-9 and TRBJ1-3): DTGVSQNPRHKITKRGQNVTFRCDPISEHNRLYWYRQTLGQGPEFLTYFQNEAQLEKSRLLSDRFSAERPKGSFSTLEIQRTEQGDSAMYLCASSPTGAGNTIYFGEGSWLTVV.

The V call is TRBV30, the J call TRBJ2-1; no firm D call. The V gene's germline CDR1 is GTSNPN and CDR2 SVGIG (reference sequence). Trimming took 6 bases from V and 10 from J, leaving 13 bases between them. The CDR3 is made up of 11 amino acids. CDR3 sequence reads: CACGVAREQFF. For the CDR3, the DNA is TGTGCCTGTGGGGTCGCAAGGGAGCAGTTCTTC.